This T cell receptor beta chain was identified during a study of shared T cell receptors in the human thymus. Germline CDR1 is SGHDT and CDR2 is YYEEEE. The V and J ends lost 2 bases and 4 bases respectively, with 16 bases between them. This CDR3 contains 16 residues. Clones were sequenced by immunoSEQ multiplex PCR, and TCRdb holds only the in-frame ones, with some missing. There are about 660,000 clones in the sample; 80% to 90% occur only once, and 0.009% to 0.0095% lies in the top ten. These sequences were also reported in another study, on human thymus T cells. That report adds: The people who donated were healthy Finnish babies having corrective surgery for congenital heart defects. Resections that were taken during corrective heart surgery supplied the thymus tissue. Apparent skewing of V and J gene usage characterized both thymic and blood repertoires.

The chain is built from TRBV5-6 and TRBJ1-5; no clear D. This TCR was sampled from a boy less than two years old with a congenital heart defect. The sequenced sample was thymocytes. CDR3 DNA sequence: TGTGCCAGCAGCTTATGGGCTCCGACTACAAATCAGCCCCAGCATTTT. It is translated as CASSLWAPTTNQPQHF.